The entry below gives a single T cell receptor beta chain sequence along with its context. The antigen is unknown. The Oncomine TCR Beta short-read assay was applied to DNA of cultured CD4+ T cells. TCRdb re-called the PCR reads with MiXCR, one entry per CDR3 protein. This table has roughly 11,000 distinct CDR3 sequences, 50% appearing once. The germline CDR1 and CDR2 sequences are SGHRS and YFSETQ. Trimming removed 0 bases from V and 6 bases from J, with 7 bases in between. This CDR3 has 12 residues. Treatment: approximately nine-day PBMC culture with coronavirus spike peptide pools or control peptides (ViraFEST assay). The record originates from a study of vaccination and CD4 T cells after COVID-19. Across the whole study: Six men and four women formed the convalescents, two being Hispanic. Study outcomes and limitations: Nearly all convalescent vaccine-specific clones, 304 of 307, recognized only SARS-CoV-2 spike.

Sequencing input: CD4+ T cells from blood, cultured in vitro. The chain recombines TRBV5-1 with TRBJ2-7; D remains unclear. The receptor was isolated from a human donor who had recovered from COVID-19. CDR3 sequence: CASSLETSEQYF. Written as DNA, the CDR3 is TGCGCCAGCAGCTTGGAAACGAGCGAGCAGTACTTC. Filled out from reference TRBV5-1 and TRBJ2-7, the complete variable domain reads KAGVTQTPRYLIKTRGQQVTLSCSPISGHRSVSWYQQTPGQGLQFLFEYFSETQRNKGNFPGRFSGRQFSNSRSEMNVSTLELGDSALYLCASSLETSEQYFGPGTRLTVT.